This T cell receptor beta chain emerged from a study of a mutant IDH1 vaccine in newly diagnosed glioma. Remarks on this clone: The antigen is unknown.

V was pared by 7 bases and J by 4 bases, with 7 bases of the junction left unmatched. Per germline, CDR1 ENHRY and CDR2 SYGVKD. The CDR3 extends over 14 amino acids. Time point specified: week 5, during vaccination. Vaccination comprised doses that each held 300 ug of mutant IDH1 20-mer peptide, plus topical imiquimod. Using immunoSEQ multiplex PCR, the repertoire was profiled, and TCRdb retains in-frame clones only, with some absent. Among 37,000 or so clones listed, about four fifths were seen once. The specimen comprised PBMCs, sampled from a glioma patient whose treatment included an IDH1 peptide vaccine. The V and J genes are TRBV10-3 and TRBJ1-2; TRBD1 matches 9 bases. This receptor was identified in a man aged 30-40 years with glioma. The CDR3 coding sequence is TGTGCCATCATGCAGACAGGGGGGGTCTATGGCTACACCTTC. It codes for CAIMQTGGVYGYTF.